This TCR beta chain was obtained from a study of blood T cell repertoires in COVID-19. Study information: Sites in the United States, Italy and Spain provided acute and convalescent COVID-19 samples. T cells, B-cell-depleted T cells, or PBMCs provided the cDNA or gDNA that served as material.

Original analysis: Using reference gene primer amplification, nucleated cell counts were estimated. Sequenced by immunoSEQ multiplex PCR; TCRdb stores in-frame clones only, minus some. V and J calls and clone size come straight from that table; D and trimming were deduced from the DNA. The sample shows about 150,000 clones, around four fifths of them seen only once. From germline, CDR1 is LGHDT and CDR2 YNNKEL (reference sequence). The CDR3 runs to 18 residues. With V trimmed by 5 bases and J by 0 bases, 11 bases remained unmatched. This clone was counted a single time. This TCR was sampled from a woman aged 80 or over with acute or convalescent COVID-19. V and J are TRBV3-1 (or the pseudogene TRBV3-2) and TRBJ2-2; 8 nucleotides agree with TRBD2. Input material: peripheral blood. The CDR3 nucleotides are TGTGCCAGCAGCTCGCCGCCAGTGCGGGGGGCGAACACCGGGGAGCTGTTTTTT. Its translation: CASSSPPVRGANTGELFF.